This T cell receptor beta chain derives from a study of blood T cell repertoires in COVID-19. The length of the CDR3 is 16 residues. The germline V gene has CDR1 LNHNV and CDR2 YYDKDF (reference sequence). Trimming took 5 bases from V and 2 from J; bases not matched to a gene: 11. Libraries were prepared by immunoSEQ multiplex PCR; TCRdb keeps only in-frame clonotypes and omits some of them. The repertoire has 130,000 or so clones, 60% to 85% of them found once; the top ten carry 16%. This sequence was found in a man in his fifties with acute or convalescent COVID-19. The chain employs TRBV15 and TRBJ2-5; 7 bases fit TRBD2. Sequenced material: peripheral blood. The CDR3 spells CATSAGVGRDQETQYF. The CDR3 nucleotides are TGTGCCACCAGCGCGGGAGTAGGCAGGGATCAAGAGACCCAGTACTTC.